The clone carrying this T cell receptor (beta chain) was picked up a small number of times. Antigen unknown. This record comes from a study of T-cell memory formation after mild COVID-19. Study summary: Clustering of TCRs was largely donor specific.

The CDR3 is made up of 15 amino acids. The ends were cut back, 5 bases at V and 0 bases at J, with 13 bases in the middle. Germline CDR1 SGHRS, CDR2 YFSETQ. Study outcomes and limitations: Among clones contracting day 15 to 85, CD4/CD8 was balanced, whereas later expanders leaned CD4+.

The authors produced TCR alpha and TCR beta cDNA libraries with sample barcodes and UMIs by 5'RACE using constant-segment primers. TCRdb reprocessed the 5' RACE reads with MiXCR, giving one entry per CDR3 protein. Among about 310,000 distinct CDR3 sequences, approximately 16% were seen once, and the ten largest hold roughly 22%. The chain employs TRBV5-1 and TRBJ2-3; D perhaps matches TRBD1 (6 bases). The TCR originated in a man aged 18 to 30 who had mild COVID-19 (a few samples of this study predate the infection). Cell type and time point are not known. Sequenced material: PBMCs or a T cell subset sorted from them (not recorded which). The CDR3, as DNA: TGCGCCAGCAGATCAGGGGCGAGTAGCACAGATACGCAGTATTTT. This gives the protein CASRSGASSTDTQYF.